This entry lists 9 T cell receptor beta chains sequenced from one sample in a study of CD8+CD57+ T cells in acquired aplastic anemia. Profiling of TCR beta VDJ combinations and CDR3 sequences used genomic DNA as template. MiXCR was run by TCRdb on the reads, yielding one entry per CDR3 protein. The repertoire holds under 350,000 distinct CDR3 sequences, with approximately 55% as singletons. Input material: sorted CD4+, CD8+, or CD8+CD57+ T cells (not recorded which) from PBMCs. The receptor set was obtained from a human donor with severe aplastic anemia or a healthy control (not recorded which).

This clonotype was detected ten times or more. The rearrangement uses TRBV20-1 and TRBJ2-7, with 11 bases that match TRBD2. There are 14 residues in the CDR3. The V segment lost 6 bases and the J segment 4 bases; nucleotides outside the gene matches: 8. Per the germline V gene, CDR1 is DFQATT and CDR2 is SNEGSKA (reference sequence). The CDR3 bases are TGCAGTGCCCATTTTAGCGGGGGGGCGTACGAGCAGTACTTC. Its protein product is CSAHFSGGAYEQYF.

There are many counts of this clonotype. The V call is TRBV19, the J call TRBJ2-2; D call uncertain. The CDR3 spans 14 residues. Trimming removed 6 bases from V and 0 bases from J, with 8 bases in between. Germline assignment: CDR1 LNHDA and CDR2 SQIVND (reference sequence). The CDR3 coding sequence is TGTGCCAGTAGCAGGACGGCGAACACCGGGGAGCTGTTTTTT. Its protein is CASSRTANTGELFF.

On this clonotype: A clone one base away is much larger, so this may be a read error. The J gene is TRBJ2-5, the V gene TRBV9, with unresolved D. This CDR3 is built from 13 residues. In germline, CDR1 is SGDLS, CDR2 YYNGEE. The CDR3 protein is CASSPPTQETRYF. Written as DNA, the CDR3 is TGTGCCAGCTCACCACCGACCCAAGAGACCCGGTACTTC.

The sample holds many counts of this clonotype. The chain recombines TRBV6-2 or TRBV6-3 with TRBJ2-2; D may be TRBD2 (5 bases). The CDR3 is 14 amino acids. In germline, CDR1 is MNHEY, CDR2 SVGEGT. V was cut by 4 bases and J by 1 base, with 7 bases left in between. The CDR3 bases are TGTGCCAGCAGTTTGAGGGTGAACACCGGGGAGCTGTTTTTT. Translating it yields CASSLRVNTGELFF.

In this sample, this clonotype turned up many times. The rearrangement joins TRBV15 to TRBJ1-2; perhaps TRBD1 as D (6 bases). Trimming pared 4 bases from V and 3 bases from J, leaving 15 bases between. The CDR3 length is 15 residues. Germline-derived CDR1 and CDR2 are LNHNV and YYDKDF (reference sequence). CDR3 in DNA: TGTGCCACCAGCATCGGGGGGCCAGTGCACTATGGCTACACCTTC. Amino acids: CATSIGGPVHYGYTF.

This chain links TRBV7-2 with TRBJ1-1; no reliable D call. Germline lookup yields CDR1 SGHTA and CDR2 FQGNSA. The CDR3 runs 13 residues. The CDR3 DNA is TGTGTTACAAGGCGCCTAATGAACACTGAAGCTTTCTTT. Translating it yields CVTRRLMNTEAFF.

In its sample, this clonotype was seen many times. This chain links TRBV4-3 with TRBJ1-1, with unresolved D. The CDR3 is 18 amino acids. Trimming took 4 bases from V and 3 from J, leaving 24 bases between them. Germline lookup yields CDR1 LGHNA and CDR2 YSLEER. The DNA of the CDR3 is TGCGCCAGCAGCCGGGGTACGACCATCACCGAAATGGACACTGAAGCTTTCTTT. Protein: CASSRGTTITEMDTEAFF.

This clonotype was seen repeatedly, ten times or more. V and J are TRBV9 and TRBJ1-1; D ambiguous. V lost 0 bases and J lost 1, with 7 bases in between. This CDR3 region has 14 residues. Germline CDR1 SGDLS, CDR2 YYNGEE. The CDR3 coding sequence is TGTGCCAGCAGCGTAGGTCCAGCGAACACTGAAGCTTTCTTT. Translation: CASSVGPANTEAFF.

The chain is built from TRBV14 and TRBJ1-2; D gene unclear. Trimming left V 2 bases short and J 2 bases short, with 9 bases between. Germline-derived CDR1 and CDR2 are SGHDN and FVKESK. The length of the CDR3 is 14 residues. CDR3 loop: CASSQPRGNYGYTF. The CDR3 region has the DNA TGTGCCAGCAGCCAACCTAGAGGGAACTATGGCTACACCTTC.